This T cell receptor (beta chain) was recorded in a study of T cells in Graves' hyperthyroidism and ophthalmopathy. As for the study in general: Peripheral blood was obtained at initial diagnosis, preceding any treatment.

Amplified TCR beta CDR3 regions came from RNA transcripts. RT-PCR in the first round (using the HTBI primer set) targeted the TCR CDR3. In TCRdb, the multiplex PCR reads were re-called with MiXCR into one record per CDR3 protein. The data hold about 420,000 distinct CDR3 sequences, with roughly 15% observed a single time. This clonotype was recorded many times. No progression to ophthalmopathy during 18 months of follow-up defined stable disease. Any patient presenting with uncontrolled infection, other autoimmune disease, pregnancy or lactation was left out. V was pared by 6 bases and J by 0 bases, with 13 bases between. Germline V gene data show CDR1 as MNHEY and CDR2 as SMNVEV (reference sequence). The CDR3 covers 15 residues.

This TCR was recovered from a woman aged 18-35 years with Graves' hyperthyroidism. The V and J genes are TRBV27 and TRBJ2-3; D unresolved. The sample was blood. The CDR3 region has the DNA TGTGCCAGCAGGCGACGAGAGGCTAGCACAGATACGCAGTATTTT. Translated, it gives CASRRREASTDTQYF.